The TCR beta chain under discussion was sequenced for a study of T cell responses to AZD1222 COVID-19 vaccine. General observations from the study: In all cases, repertoires were sampled only after the peak T cell response.

In regard to this clone: What it recognizes is unknown.

Method: immunoSEQ multiplex PCR; TCRdb's copy keeps in-frame clones and lacks some. The data show fewer than 150,000 clones, 70% to 90% seen once. Unmatched junction bases numbered 2, after V lost 6 bases and J lost 4 bases. In germline, CDR1 is SQVTM, CDR2 ANQGSEA. The CDR3 sequence is 12 residues long. The material was peripheral blood, obtained on day 0 of AZD1222 vaccination. The source is an adult in good health. The rearrangement links TRBV29-1 to TRBJ2-3; 9 nucleotides line up with TRBD1. In nucleotides, the CDR3 is TGCAGCGTAGGACAGGGGCCAGATACGCAGTATTTT. Protein product: CSVGQGPDTQYF.